These 28 T cell receptor beta chains originate from one sample sequenced in a study of T cell responses to AZD1222 COVID-19 vaccine. Clones were sequenced by immunoSEQ multiplex PCR, and TCRdb holds only the in-frame ones, with some missing. There are roughly 140,000 clones in the sample; 90% occur only once, and less than 2% lies in the top ten. Sequencing was performed on peripheral blood, taken on day 0 of AZD1222 vaccination. These receptors all stem from an adult in good health.

The V call is TRBV5-4, the J call TRBJ1-4, with D maybe TRBD1 (6 bases). CDR1 is SGHNT and CDR2 is YYREEE in the germline V gene (reference sequence). The length of the CDR3 is 13 residues. The V gene lost 5 bases and the J gene lost 8 bases, with 13 bases spanning the gap. As DNA, the CDR3 is TGTGCCAGCAGACCACAGGGTGGGGAAAAACTGTTTTTT. This translates into CASRPQGGEKLFF.

The chain joins TRBV3-1 (or the pseudogene TRBV3-2) to TRBJ1-1; maybe TRBD1 (5 bases). Trimming cost V 5 bases and J 1 base, with 14 bases left between them. This CDR3 has 15 amino acids. Germline loops: CDR1 LGHDT, CDR2 YNNKEL (reference sequence). CDR3 amino acids: CASSSVGTGNTEAFF. As DNA, the CDR3 is TGTGCCAGCAGCTCGGTAGGGACGGGGAACACTGAAGCTTTCTTT.

This clone was seen once. This rearrangement joins TRBV24-1 to TRBJ2-1; 13 bases fit TRBD2. The J segment lost 5 bases and the V segment lost 4 bases, leaving 7 bases of the junction unmatched. Germline V gene sequence: CDR1 KGHDR, CDR2 SFDVKD. The CDR3 runs 17 residues. As DNA, the CDR3 is TGTGCCACCAGTGACCCCGGACTAGCGGGAGTGGACAATGAGCAGTTCTTC. Translation: CATSDPGLAGVDNEQFF.

The rearrangement uses TRBV28 and TRBJ2-7; 11 positions match TRBD1. The CDR3 loop spans 13 amino acids. Germline values: CDR1 MDHEN, CDR2 SYDVKM. With 10 bases clipped from V and 3 bases from J, the junction kept 5 bases outside the gene matches. CDR3 protein: CATRTGGVYEQYF. CDR3 coding DNA: TGTGCCACCCGGACAGGGGGCGTCTACGAGCAGTACTTC.

J is TRBJ2-3 and V is TRBV7-2; 15 nucleotides line up with TRBD2. The V gene end was trimmed by 5 bases and the J gene end by 5 bases; junction bases not matched to a gene: 5. Germline CDR1 is SGHTA and CDR2 is FQGNSA. The CDR3 is made up of 16 amino acids. The CDR3 loop is CASSLGLAGGRDTQYF. The CDR3 bases are TGTGCCAGCAGCCTAGGACTAGCGGGAGGGCGAGATACGCAGTATTTT. The complete variable domain, with remaining parts taken from reference TRBV7-2 and TRBJ2-3, reads GAGVSQSPSNKVTEKGKDVELRCDPISGHTALYWYRQSLGQGLEFLIYFQGNSAPDKSGLPSDRFSAERTGGSVSTLTIQRTQQEDSAVYLCASSLGLAGGRDTQYFGPGTRLTVL.

V gene TRBV6-2 or TRBV6-3 combines with J gene TRBJ2-7, with TRBD1 matching 9 bases. The V gene's germline CDR1 is MNHEY and CDR2 SVGEGT. CDR3 length: 18 amino acids. Germline trimming cut 0 bases from V and 0 bases from J; bases unmatched to any gene: 9. For the CDR3, the DNA is TGTGCCAGCAGTTACTCCCCGTGGACAGGGGACCTCTCCTACGAGCAGTACTTC. It yields the protein CASSYSPWTGDLSYEQYF.

This chain joins TRBV29-1 and TRBJ2-3; D is unresolved. Germline CDR1 SQVTM, CDR2 ANQGSEA. V dropped 7 bases and J dropped 2 bases, with 16 bases sitting between them. CDR3 size: 14 residues. DNA of the CDR3: TGCAGCGCGCAGGACCTTACGAACACAGATACGCAGTATTTT. This translates into CSAQDLTNTDTQYF.

This clone was seen ten or more times. This chain joins TRBV5-1 and TRBJ2-7; D unresolved. The CDR3 totals 13 residues. Trimming took off 0 bases at V and 3 bases at J, with 7 bases between the two ends. Germline V gene data show CDR1 as SGHRS and CDR2 as YFSETQ. CDR3 nucleotide sequence: TGCGCCAGCAGCTTGGACTATGGCTACGAGCAGTACTTC. Translated, it gives CASSLDYGYEQYF.

The V call is TRBV28, the J call TRBJ1-6; D is unclear. Germline CDR1 is MDHEN and CDR2 is SYDVKM. This CDR3 spans 14 amino acids. V was pared by 10 bases and J by 5 bases, with 15 bases between. The CDR3 DNA reads as TGTGCCAACTCCTTGGGCCGTAATAATTCACCCCTCCACTTT. Protein product: CANSLGRNNSPLHF. The full variable domain, in which reference TRBV28 and TRBJ1-6 provide the parts outside the CDR3, is DVKVTQSSRYLVKRTGEKVFLECVQDMDHENMFWYRQDPGLGLRLIYFSYDVKMKEKGDIPEGYSVSREKKERFSLILESASTNQTSMYLCANSLGRNNSPLHFGNGTRLTVT.

V is TRBV4-1 and J is TRBJ2-7; 7 positions match TRBD2. CDR3 length: 15 amino acids. V lost 1 base and J lost 0; bases outside the gene matches: 3. Per germline, CDR1 MGHRA and CDR2 YSYEKL. The CDR3 bases are TGCGCCAGCAGCCAAGGGCCTAGCGGCTCCTACGAGCAGTACTTC. It encodes CASSQGPSGSYEQYF.

The chain links TRBV19 to TRBJ2-1; a weak D match, TRBD1 (6 bases). The CDR3 is 15 residues long. CDR1 is LNHDA, CDR2 SQIVND, per germline (reference sequence). V was cut by 3 bases and J by 0 bases, with 9 bases left in between. The CDR3 spells CASSISGVSYNEQFF. CDR3 DNA: TGTGCCAGTAGTATCTCAGGGGTCTCCTACAATGAGCAGTTCTTC.

This chain uses TRBV4-3 with TRBJ2-1; 8 bases match TRBD1. The CDR3 runs to 13 residues. After removal of 5 bases from V and 6 bases from J, the junction contained 3 bases not matched to a gene. The germline V gene encodes CDR1 LGHNA and CDR2 YSLEER. The CDR3 DNA reads as TGCGCCAGCAGCAAGACAGGGGCCAATGAGCAGTTCTTC. Translation gives CASSKTGANEQFF.

The V and J genes are TRBV6-5 and TRBJ1-2; D remains unclear. The CDR3 loop spans 15 amino acids. Trimming took 7 bases from V and 3 from J, leaving 18 bases between them. The V gene's germline CDR1 is MNHEY and CDR2 SVGAGI. CDR3: CASIIRREWDYGYTF. Written as DNA, the CDR3 is TGTGCCAGCATCATTCGGCGGGAATGGGACTATGGCTACACCTTC.

The chain uses TRBV3-1 (or the pseudogene TRBV3-2) and TRBJ2-1; 9 nucleotides match TRBD2. This CDR3 has 14 residues. CDR1 is LGHDT and CDR2 is YNNKEL in the germline V gene (reference sequence). V trimming: 0 bases; J trimming: 9 bases; junction bases outside the gene matches: 3. CDR3 coding DNA: TGTGCCAGCAGCCAAGATCTAGCGGGGAGTGAGCAGTTCTTC. Translating it yields CASSQDLAGSEQFF.

The V and J genes are TRBV7-2 and TRBJ1-2; the D is unclear. V lost 6 bases and J 3 bases, leaving 17 bases between the germline ends. Germline loops: CDR1 SGHTA, CDR2 FQGNSA. CDR3 length: 15 amino acids. The CDR3: CASRPRETAHYGYTF. Written as DNA, the CDR3 is TGTGCCAGCAGACCAAGAGAGACGGCCCACTATGGCTACACCTTC.

The count of this clone is one. In the same sample, other DNA sequences code for this CDR3. This sequence joins TRBV18 and TRBJ2-5; D not resolved. Germline V lookup: CDR1 KGHSH, CDR2 LQKENI. The V gene lost 3 bases and the J gene lost 1 base, with 6 bases spanning the gap. The CDR3 totals 13 residues. The CDR3 bases are TGTGCCAGCTCACCCCCGGGCCAAGAGACCCAGTACTTC. Its translation: CASSPPGQETQYF.

The rearrangement uses TRBV27 and TRBJ1-1; D perhaps matches TRBD1 (6 bases). Germline CDR1 is MNHEY and CDR2 is SMNVEV (reference sequence). Deletions cut 3 bases from V and 2 bases from J, with 10 bases between. The CDR3 totals 14 residues. The CDR3 is CASSFQGPNTEAFF. Written as DNA, the CDR3 is TGTGCCAGCAGTTTCCAGGGGCCAAACACTGAAGCTTTCTTT.

The chain carries TRBV5-6 and TRBJ2-5; TRBD2 agrees at 13 bases. Germline lookup yields CDR1 SGHDT and CDR2 YYEEEE. Trimming at V came to 4 bases and at J to 2 bases, leaving 8 bases not matched to a gene. The CDR3 consists of 17 residues. For the CDR3, the DNA is TGTGCCAGCAGCGGGTGGACTAGCGGGAGTCGTCAAGAGACCCAGTACTTC. This gives the protein CASSGWTSGSRQETQYF.

This clone was seen more than once but under ten times. This chain links TRBV6-1 with TRBJ1-5; D gene ambiguous. CDR1 is MNHNS and CDR2 is SASEGT in the germline V gene. The CDR3 extends over 16 amino acids. Trimming stripped 2 bases from V and 2 bases from J, with 13 bases between. This CDR3 reads CASSEWSGGGNQPQHF. DNA for the CDR3: TGTGCCAGCAGTGAATGGTCGGGTGGGGGCAATCAGCCCCAGCATTTT.

The V gene is TRBV7-6, the J gene TRBJ2-2; weak D call: TRBD2 (5 bases). The CDR3 runs 15 residues. Trimming removed 5 bases at V and 4 bases at J, with 14 bases between. Germline V CDR1 and CDR2: SGHVS, FNYEAQ. CDR3 DNA: TGTGCCAGCAGCGAACGTGGAGGCTTCACCGGGGAGCTGTTTTTT. Protein product: CASSERGGFTGELFF.

The chain carries TRBV24-1 and TRBJ2-1; 7 positions agree with TRBD1. J gave up 5 bases and V 10 bases, and 10 bases lay outside the gene matches. The CDR3 runs 14 residues. Germline V lookup: CDR1 KGHDR, CDR2 SFDVKD. CDR3 sequence reads: CATGRDSKNNEQFF. In nucleotides, the CDR3 is TGTGCCACGGGTAGGGACAGTAAAAACAATGAGCAGTTCTTC.

The V and J genes are TRBV12-3 or TRBV12-4 and TRBJ2-7; D remains unclear. The CDR3 contains 11 residues. Between the trimmed V and J ends, which lost 1 base and 9 bases, there was a span of 7 bases. CDR3 DNA: TGTGCCAGCAGTTTAGGGACCACGCAGTACTTC. Translation gives CASSLGTTQYF.

This clone was found once. The chain carries TRBV27 and TRBJ1-1; a weak D match, TRBD1 (5 bases). Trimming cost V 6 bases and J 0 bases, with 8 bases left between them. The CDR3 length is 13 residues. Germline values: CDR1 MNHEY, CDR2 SMNVEV (reference sequence). Here the CDR3 DNA reads TGTGCCAGCAGGGGGCTCATGAACACTGAAGCTTTCTTT. Its protein is CASRGLMNTEAFF.

V and J are TRBV6-2 or TRBV6-3 and TRBJ1-5; the match to TRBD1 covers 9 bases. CDR3 size: 15 residues. With V trimmed by 2 bases and J by 5 bases, 4 bases remained unmatched. Per germline, CDR1 MNHEY and CDR2 SVGEGT. The CDR3 spells CASSYTQGADQPQHF. The CDR3 bases are TGTGCCAGCAGTTACACACAGGGGGCGGATCAGCCCCAGCATTTT.

The J gene is TRBJ2-7, the V gene TRBV7-3; D might be TRBD2 (10 bases). Trimming stripped 5 bases from V and 3 bases from J, with 29 bases between. The germline gives CDR1 SGHTA, CDR2 FQGTGA. This CDR3 spans 19 amino acids. This CDR3 reads CASSIGQGSGLAGVYEQYF. The CDR3 DNA sequence: TGTGCCAGCAGCATCGGACAGGGGAGCGGTCTAGCGGGAGTCTACGAGCAGTACTTC.

The chain employs TRBV29-1 and TRBJ2-1; TRBD2 agrees at 10 bases. Germline CDR1 is SQVTM and CDR2 is ANQGSEA. V lost 5 bases to trimming and J lost 7 bases; unmatched junction nucleotides: 11. The CDR3 spans 15 residues. The CDR3 here is CSVLFLLAGDNEQFF. CDR3 nucleotides: TGCAGCGTTTTATTTTTGCTAGCGGGAGATAATGAGCAGTTCTTC.

This chain connects TRBV24-1 to TRBJ2-5; 9 bases line up with TRBD1. V gave up 3 bases and J gave up 4 bases; unmatched junction bases: 2. The CDR3 consists of 14 residues. Germline CDR1 and CDR2: KGHDR and SFDVKD. This chain's CDR3 is CATSDTGGGETQYF. For the CDR3, the DNA is TGTGCCACCAGTGATACAGGGGGCGGAGAGACCCAGTACTTC.

The gene calls are TRBV13 and TRBJ2-2; unclear D gene. Germline V gene sequence: CDR1 PRHDT, CDR2 FYEKMQ (reference sequence). The CDR3 is 14 residues long. Trimming cost V 1 base and J 0 bases, with 3 bases left between them. The CDR3 sequence: CASSLAANTGELFF. The DNA of the CDR3 is TGTGCCAGCAGCTTAGCAGCGAACACCGGGGAGCTGTTTTTT.